The present T cell receptor (beta chain) was sequenced within a study of CD4 and CD8 cells across lung adenocarcinoma regions. Samples came from patients with localized non-small cell lung adenocarcinoma. Germline values: CDR1 SGHTA, CDR2 FQGNSA. The ends were cut back, 1 base at V and 4 bases at J, with 12 bases in the middle. The length of the CDR3 is 15 residues. One entry per CDR3 protein results from TCRdb running MiXCR on the PCR reads. The sample shows some 25,000 distinct CDR3 sequences, 53% of them seen only once. The sample comprised CD8+ T cells from the center of a lung tumor. This sequence joins TRBV7-2 and TRBJ2-3, with D hard to call. This sequence originates from a male donor with lung adenocarcinoma. The CD4 and CD8 labels of this study may be unreliable. The CDR3 region has the DNA TGTGCCAGCAGCTTAGGGCCCAACCCCGCAGATACGCAGTATTTT. Translating it yields CASSLGPNPADTQYF.